This entry concerns a single TCR beta chain. Its antigen remains unknown. The sample originates from a study of PD-1 blockade in classical Hodgkin lymphoma. Overall study: With a 2-week interval, patients received intravenous nivolumab at 3 mg/kg.

The time point: cycle 4 day 1 (C4D1), after about 6 weeks of nivolumab. Each patient's relapse followed autologous stem cell transplantation, and brentuximab vedotin exposure varied. With magnetic negative selection, CD4+ T cells were purified from PBMCs that had been thawed. Each best response was a complete response, a partial response or progressive disease. The repertoire was sequenced with immunoSEQ multiplex PCR; TCRdb's copy has only in-frame clones and lacks some. The table includes around 29,000 clones, roughly 80% detected once. From germline, CDR1 is ENHRY and CDR2 SYGVKD. V was cut by 5 bases and J by 6 bases, with 19 bases left in between. The CDR3 is 16 residues long. Study-wide results and caveats: While CD8+ TCR diversity did not rise significantly by C4D1, CD4+ TCR diversity did. Complete responders matched newly diagnosed patients in baseline diversity.

This material consisted of CD4+ T cells from blood, taken before the fourth cycle of nivolumab. The TCR sequence derives from a human donor with classical Hodgkin lymphoma. The gene calls are TRBV10-3 and TRBJ1-4; maybe TRBD1 (6 bases). The chain's CDR3 is CAISPEQGRRDEKLFF. CDR3 nucleotides: TGTGCCATCAGTCCCGAACAGGGCCGGCGGGATGAAAAACTGTTTTTT.